The 4 T cell receptor beta chains reported below all come from one sample, sequenced in a study of cytomegalovirus exposure and HLA in healthy donors. Both 60 Vbeta primers and 13 Jbeta primers went into the PCR. The assay was immunoSEQ multiplex PCR, and TCRdb's table has in-frame clones only and misses some. The sample lists more than 110,000 clones; about 80% were seen once. The sample comprised PBMCs. These receptors were obtained from a male donor in good health and CMV-seronegative.

V gene TRBV6-1 combines with J gene TRBJ1-1, with 8 bases fitting TRBD1. With 9 bases clipped from V and 0 bases from J, the junction kept 6 bases outside the gene matches. CDR3 length: 14 residues. Germline loops: CDR1 MNHNS, CDR2 SASEGT. CDR3 amino acids: CASRTGLMNTEAFF. CDR3 bases: TGTGCCAGTAGGACAGGGCTAATGAACACTGAAGCTTTCTTT.

V usage is TRBV6-5 and J usage is TRBJ1-1; D perhaps matches TRBD1 (5 bases). This CDR3 is built from 11 residues. With 6 bases removed from V and 5 bases from J, the gap between germline ends came to 7 bases. CDR1 MNHEY and CDR2 SVGAGI come from the germline V gene. The CDR3 region is CASSGGTEAFF. The CDR3 DNA reads TGTGCCAGCAGCGGGGGAACTGAAGCTTTCTTT.

V is TRBV2 and J is TRBJ2-5, with D tentatively TRBD1 (6 bases). The CDR3 spans 15 residues. The germline V gene has CDR1 SNHLY and CDR2 FYNNEI. V shed 8 bases and J shed 4 bases, with 20 bases lying between them. This CDR3 is CASRARGWPPETQYF. In DNA, the CDR3 is TGTGCCAGCCGGGCGAGGGGGTGGCCCCCAGAGACCCAGTACTTC.

The J gene is TRBJ2-2, the V gene TRBV7-9; 7 bases are shared with TRBD1. This CDR3 has 15 residues. CDR1 is SEHNR, CDR2 FQNEAQ, per germline (reference sequence). V was pared by 1 base and J by 4 bases, with 3 bases of the junction left unmatched. CDR3 amino acids: CASSLGQGGTGELFF. CDR3 DNA: TGTGCCAGCAGCTTAGGACAGGGTGGCACCGGGGAGCTGTTTTTT.